This T cell receptor beta chain was recovered during a study of metastatic and nonmetastatic thyroid tumors. Study as a whole: For malignant and benign thyroid patients, tumor or nodule tissue and blood were the sources whose repertoires were compared. Study-level findings and limits: As reported, TCR beta diversity in blood and tumor was significantly higher in malignant thyroid tumors than in benign nodules.

TCRdb reprocessed the PCR reads using MiXCR. The table records approximately 38,000 clones, roughly 17% of them present only once. This clone appeared a few times. Its antigen remains unidentified. One end of the junction does not line up with germline, which may come from a read error. Germline V lookup: CDR1 MNHNY, CDR2 SVGAGI (reference sequence). The CDR3 has 14 residues. All patients reached thyroid surgery having received no treatment beforehand. The chain carries TRBV6-6 and TRBJ2-7; D perhaps matches TRBD1 (5 bases). Sequenced sample: tumor tissue. The receptor was isolated from a female donor with papillary thyroid cancer or a benign thyroid nodule (not recorded which). Some clones in this sample may be carry-over from other donors' samples. CDR3 residues: CASSYSIHGHEEYF. The CDR3 DNA sequence: TGTGCCAGCAGTTACTCGATCCATGGACACGAGGAGTACTTC.